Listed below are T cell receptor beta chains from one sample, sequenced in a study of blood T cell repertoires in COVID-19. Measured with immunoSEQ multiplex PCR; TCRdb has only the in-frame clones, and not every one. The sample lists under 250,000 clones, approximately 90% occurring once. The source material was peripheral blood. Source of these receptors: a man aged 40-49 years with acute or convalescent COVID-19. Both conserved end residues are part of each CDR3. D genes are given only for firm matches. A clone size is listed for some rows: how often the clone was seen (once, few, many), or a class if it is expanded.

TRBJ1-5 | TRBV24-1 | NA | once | TGTGCCACCAGTGATAGCGAAGGGGGGGCCGCACGCAATCAGCCCCAGCATTTT | CATSDSEGGAARNQPQHF
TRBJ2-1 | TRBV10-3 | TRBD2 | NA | TGTGCCATCAGTGAGCCCCCCTCCGGGACTAGCGGGAACAATGAGCAGTTCTTC | CAISEPPSGTSGNNEQFF
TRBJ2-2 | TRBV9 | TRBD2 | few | TGTGCCAGCAGCGTAGCGGGGGGGTACACCGGGGAGCTGTTTTTT | CASSVAGGYTGELFF
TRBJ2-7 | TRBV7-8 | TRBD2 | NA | TGTGCCAGCAGCTTCACTAGCGCGATCTCCTACGAGCAGTACTTC | CASSFTSAISYEQYF
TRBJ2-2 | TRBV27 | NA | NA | TGTGCCAGCAGTCCTCCGAACACCGGGGAGCTGTTTTTT | CASSPPNTGELFF
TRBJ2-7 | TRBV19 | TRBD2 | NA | TGTGCCAGTAGTCTTATCCTGACAGCGGGGTTTAACGAGCAGTACTTC | CASSLILTAGFNEQYF
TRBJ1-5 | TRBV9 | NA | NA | TGTGCCAGCAGCGTAGGACAGCAAAATCAGCCCCAGCATTTT | CASSVGQQNQPQHF
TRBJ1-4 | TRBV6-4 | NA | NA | TGTGCCAGCAGTGAGGGACGGGGGAATGAAAAACTGTTTTTT | CASSEGRGNEKLFF
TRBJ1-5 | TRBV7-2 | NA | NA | TGTGCCAGCAGCTTAGTCGGGGTGGGCAATCAGCCCCAGCATTTT | CASSLVGVGNQPQHF
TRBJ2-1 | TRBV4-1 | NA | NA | TGCGCCAGCAGCCCCTCAAAAACGACAGGACGCTACAATGAGCAGTTCTTC | CASSPSKTTGRYNEQFF
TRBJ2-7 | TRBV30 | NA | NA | TGTGCTGGGGCAGCCGAGAGCTCCTACGAGCAGTACTTC | CAGAAESSYEQYF
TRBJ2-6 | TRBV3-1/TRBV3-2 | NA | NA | TGTGCCAGCAGCCAAGTTCCCCAGGGGACATCTGGGGCCAACGTCCTGACTTTC | CASSQVPQGTSGANVLTF
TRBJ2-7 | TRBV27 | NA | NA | TGTGCCAGCAGTTCCGAAAGCGGGTACGAGCAGTACTTC | CASSSESGYEQYF
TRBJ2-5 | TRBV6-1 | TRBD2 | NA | TGTGCCAGCAGTGAAGGGGACTACGTAGAGACCCAGTACTTC | CASSEGDYVETQYF
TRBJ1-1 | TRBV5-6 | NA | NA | TGTGCCAGCAGCTTGGATAGGGGAAGTACTGAAGCTTTCTTT | CASSLDRGSTEAFF
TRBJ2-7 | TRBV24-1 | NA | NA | TGTGCCACCAGTGATGGCCCCTCGGGAATCTACGAGCAGTACTTC | CATSDGPSGIYEQYF
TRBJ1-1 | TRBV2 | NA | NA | TGTGCCAGCGGGGAGGAGATCTACACTGAAGCTTTCTTT | CASGEEIYTEAFF
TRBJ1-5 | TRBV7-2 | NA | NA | TGTGCCAGCAGCTTAGTCCCCAGGGGAGGGGGCAATCAGCCCCAGCATTTT | CASSLVPRGGGNQPQHF
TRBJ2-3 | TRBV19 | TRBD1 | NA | TGTGCCAGTAGTGGGGGACAGACAGGAGATACGCAGTATTTT | CASSGGQTGDTQYF
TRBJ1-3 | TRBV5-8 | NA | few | TGTGCCAGCAGCCGAGGGTCTGGAAACACCATATATTTT | CASSRGSGNTIYF
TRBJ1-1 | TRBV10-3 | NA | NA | TGTGCCATCAGTGAGTCTGAACTGTCGAACACTGAAGCTTTCTTT | CAISESELSNTEAFF
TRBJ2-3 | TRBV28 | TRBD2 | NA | TGTGCCAGCAGTTTATCCCGTCTAGCGGGGTACACAGATACGCAGTATTTT | CASSLSRLAGYTDTQYF
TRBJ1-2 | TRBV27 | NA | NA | TGTGCCAGCAGTTTATCGCGGCCGGGACACGACTATGGCTACACCTTC | CASSLSRPGHDYGYTF
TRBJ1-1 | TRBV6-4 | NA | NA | TGTGCCAGCAGTGAGGCGGCGAACACTGAAGCTTTCTTT | CASSEAANTEAFF
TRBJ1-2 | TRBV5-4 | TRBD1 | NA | TGTGCCAGCAGCGCACAGGGGTCCGATGGCTACACCTTC | CASSAQGSDGYTF
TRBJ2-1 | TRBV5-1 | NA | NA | TGCGCCAGCAGCTTGTCTGTAGCATCCGGCTCCTACAATGAGCAGTTCTTC | CASSLSVASGSYNEQFF
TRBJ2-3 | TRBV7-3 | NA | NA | TGTGCCAGCAGCTTAGCAGGCACTAGCACAGATACGCAGTATTTT | CASSLAGTSTDTQYF
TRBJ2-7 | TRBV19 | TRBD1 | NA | TGTGCCAGTAGTACAGTAAAACAGGGGACCGGCGAGCAGTACTTC | CASSTVKQGTGEQYF
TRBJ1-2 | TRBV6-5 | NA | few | TGTGCCAGTGGGAGATTGAGCGGGGGAAATTATGGCTACACCTTC | CASGRLSGGNYGYTF
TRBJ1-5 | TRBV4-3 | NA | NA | TGCGCCAGCAGCCAAGATCGGGGGGCCAGCAATCAGCCCCAGCATTTT | CASSQDRGASNQPQHF